A selection of T cell receptor beta chains follows, all from one sample in a study of T cell repertoires in cytomegalovirus infection. No antigen has been assigned to these receptors. MiXCR, run by TCRdb on the reads, gives a single entry per CDR3 protein. The sample lists about 920,000 distinct CDR3 sequences, roughly 31% occurring once. Sample: cultured CD8+ T cells from PBMCs, taken from culture after CMV antigen stimulation. All receptors come from a human donor in good health (CMV status not recorded). Some clones in this sample may be carry-over from other donors' samples. Each CDR3 is given with its conserved first and last residue. A D gene is named only where the DNA matches it firmly. Some rows have no size entry. The others give once, few or many, or a class for an expanded clone.

D: TRBD2; V: TRBV11-2; J: TRBJ2-2; size: NA; CDR3: CASSLRIPPLTSYTGELFF; DNA: TGTGCCAGCAGCTTAAGAATTCCCCCATTGACTAGCTACACCGGGGAGCTGTTTTTT
D: NA; V: TRBV6-2/TRBV6-3; J: TRBJ2-2; size: NA; CDR3: CASSYGPNTGELFF; DNA: TGTGCCAGCAGTTACGGACCGAACACCGGGGAGCTGTTTTTT
D: NA; V: TRBV7-2; J: TRBJ1-3; size: NA; CDR3: CASSLEGVYGNTIYF; DNA: TGTGCCAGCAGCTTAGAGGGGGTGTATGGAAACACCATATATTTT
D: NA; V: TRBV7-9; J: TRBJ2-1; size: NA; CDR3: CASSWPGHNEQFF; DNA: TGTGCCAGCAGCTGGCCCGGACACAATGAGCAGTTCTTC
D: NA; V: TRBV19; J: TRBJ2-4; size: many; CDR3: CASSIEPSRANLAKNIQYF; DNA: TGTGCCAGTAGTATAGAACCGAGCAGGGCGAATCTAGCCAAAAACATTCAGTACTTC
D: TRBD1; V: TRBV4-1; J: TRBJ1-3; size: NA; CDR3: CASSQDTGDSGNTIYF; DNA: TGCGCCAGCAGCCAAGATACAGGGGATTCTGGAAACACCATATATTTT
D: NA; V: TRBV25-1; J: TRBJ1-2; size: NA; CDR3: CASWGSRNGYTF; DNA: TGTGCCAGCTGGGGGAGCAGAAATGGCTACACCTTC
D: TRBD2; V: TRBV6-8; J: TRBJ2-1; size: NA; CDR3: CASSYSAPSGGVDTYNEQFF; DNA: TGTGCCAGCAGTTACTCAGCGCCTAGCGGGGGGGTCGACACCTACAATGAGCAGTTCTTC
D: TRBD1; V: TRBV15; J: TRBJ1-3; size: NA; CDR3: CATSDGTAFSGNTIYF; DNA: TGTGCCACCAGCGACGGGACAGCATTCTCTGGAAACACCATATATTTT
D: NA; V: TRBV7-4; J: TRBJ1-1; size: few; CDR3: CASSPPTRANTEAFF; DNA: TGTGCCAGCAGCCCTCCGACTCGGGCGAACACTGAAGCTTTCTTT
D: NA; V: TRBV7-6; J: TRBJ2-3; size: NA; CDR3: CASSLEGLGQLTDTQYF; DNA: TGTGCCAGCAGCTTAGAAGGGCTTGGGCAGCTCACAGATACGCAGTATTTT
D: TRBD2; V: TRBV6-5; J: TRBJ2-1; size: NA; CDR3: CASSSGGAIHVWFF; DNA: TGTGCCAGCAGTAGCGGGGGGGCCATCCACGTATGGTTCTTC
D: TRBD1; V: TRBV28; J: TRBJ2-2; size: NA; CDR3: CPSRIQGAGTGELFF; DNA: TGTCCCAGCAGGATACAGGGGGCCGGCACCGGGGAGCTGTTTTTT
D: NA; V: TRBV10-3; J: TRBJ1-1; size: once; CDR3: CAITPEDWTEAFF; DNA: TGTGCCATCACACCAGAGGATTGGACTGAAGCTTTCTTT
D: NA; V: TRBV6-6; J: TRBJ1-1; size: many; CDR3: CASSYLRTEAFF; DNA: TGTGCCAGCAGTTACCTGAGAACTGAAGCTTTCTTT
D: NA; V: TRBV27; J: TRBJ1-5; size: NA; CDR3: CASTSGPPEPQHF; DNA: TGTGCCAGCACCTCCGGGCCGCCCGAACCCCAGCATTTT
D: NA; V: TRBV7-6; J: TRBJ1-4; size: NA; CDR3: CASTPVADSNEKLFF; DNA: TGTGCCAGCACCCCGGTGGCAGATTCCAATGAAAAACTGTTTTTT
D: TRBD1; V: TRBV28; J: TRBJ2-2; size: NA; CDR3: CASSIRDRGRTGELFF; DNA: TGTGCCAGCAGTATCCGGGACAGGGGACGCACCGGGGAGCTGTTTTTT
D: NA; V: TRBV19; J: TRBJ1-1; size: NA; CDR3: CASMTALEAFF; DNA: TGTGCCAGTATGACAGCTTTAGAAGCTTTCTTT
D: TRBD1; V: TRBV7-6; J: TRBJ1-5; size: many; CDR3: CASSLSRGWNQPQHF; DNA: TGTGCCAGCAGCTTAAGCAGGGGGTGGAATCAGCCCCAGCATTTT
D: TRBD2; V: TRBV19; J: TRBJ2-7; size: NA; CDR3: CASSAERGRFYEQYF; DNA: TGTGCCAGTAGTGCTGAGCGGGGTAGATTCTACGAGCAGTACTTC
D: NA; V: TRBV7-9; J: TRBJ1-4; size: NA; CDR3: CASSLEMTGATNEKLFF; DNA: TGTGCCAGCAGCTTAGAGATGACGGGGGCAACTAATGAAAAACTGTTTTTT
D: TRBD2; V: TRBV7-2; J: TRBJ2-3; size: NA; CDR3: CANSLVSSGGARSGTDTQYF; DNA: TGTGCCAACAGCTTAGTTTCCAGCGGGGGGGCGCGGAGCGGCACAGATACGCAGTATTTT
D: NA; V: TRBV6-2/TRBV6-3; J: TRBJ2-5; size: NA; CDR3: CASRAGRETQYF; DNA: TGTGCCAGCAGGGCCGGACGCGAGACCCAGTACTTC
D: TRBD1; V: TRBV12-3/TRBV12-4; J: TRBJ2-2; size: few; CDR3: CASSSLDRVNTGELFF; DNA: TGTGCCAGCAGCTCCTTGGACAGGGTTAACACCGGGGAGCTGTTTTTT
D: TRBD1; V: TRBV11-2; J: TRBJ2-1; size: many; CDR3: CASSLWGTGGNEQFF; DNA: TGTGCCAGCAGCTTATGGGGGACAGGGGGAAATGAGCAGTTCTTC
D: NA; V: TRBV15; J: TRBJ2-5; size: NA; CDR3: CATSRDWGDIQETQYF; DNA: TGTGCCACCAGCAGAGATTGGGGTGACATTCAAGAGACCCAGTACTTC
D: NA; V: TRBV9; J: TRBJ1-2; size: NA; CDR3: CASLDTVVGGYTF; DNA: TGTGCCAGCCTCGACACCGTTGTGGGTGGCTACACCTTC
D: NA; V: TRBV12-3/TRBV12-4; J: TRBJ2-7; size: NA; CDR3: CASSFGLIYEQYF; DNA: TGTGCCAGCAGCTTCGGACTTATCTACGAGCAGTACTTC
D: NA; V: TRBV12-3/TRBV12-4; J: TRBJ1-1; size: NA; CDR3: CASSLSVRTNTEAFF; DNA: TGTGCCAGCAGTTTAAGCGTCAGGACGAACACTGAAGCTTTCTTT
D: NA; V: TRBV6-2/TRBV6-3; J: TRBJ1-1; size: NA; CDR3: CASSYSRVEAFF; DNA: TGTGCCAGCAGTTACTCACGCGTTGAAGCTTTCTTT
D: TRBD1; V: TRBV7-6; J: TRBJ2-5; size: few; CDR3: CASRSGGETQYF; DNA: TGTGCCAGCAGGTCAGGGGGAGAGACCCAGTACTTC
D: NA; V: TRBV6-5; J: TRBJ1-1; size: NA; CDR3: CASSPDPPPVNTEAFF; DNA: TGTGCCAGCAGCCCCGACCCGCCCCCGGTTAACACTGAAGCTTTCTTT
D: NA; V: TRBV2; J: TRBJ1-5; size: NA; CDR3: CASSERAGAQPQHF; DNA: TGTGCCAGCAGTGAAAGGGCAGGGGCTCAGCCCCAGCATTTT
D: NA; V: TRBV12-3/TRBV12-4; J: TRBJ1-1; size: few; CDR3: CASSPTGEVTEAFF; DNA: TGTGCCAGCAGCCCTACTGGGGAGGTCACTGAAGCTTTCTTT
D: NA; V: TRBV19; J: TRBJ1-4; size: NA; CDR3: CASTRRTGGNEKLFF; DNA: TGTGCCAGTACCCGCAGAACAGGCGGTAATGAAAAACTGTTTTTT
D: NA; V: TRBV29-1; J: TRBJ1-4; size: NA; CDR3: CSVEAGFDEKLFF; DNA: TGCAGCGTTGAGGCGGGTTTCGATGAAAAACTGTTTTTT
D: TRBD2; V: TRBV6-1; J: TRBJ2-1; size: NA; CDR3: CASSRTSGGEQFF; DNA: TGTGCCAGCAGTCGGACTAGCGGGGGGGAGCAGTTCTTC
D: NA; V: TRBV6-1; J: TRBJ2-7; size: NA; CDR3: CATLWRFRSYEQYF; DNA: TGTGCCACACTTTGGAGGTTTCGCTCCTACGAGCAGTACTTC
D: NA; V: TRBV6-2/TRBV6-3; J: TRBJ1-1; size: NA; CDR3: CASSYLTAMNTEAFF; DNA: TGTGCCAGCAGTTACCTGACTGCGATGAACACTGAAGCTTTCTTT
D: NA; V: TRBV6-2/TRBV6-3; J: TRBJ1-1; size: few; CDR3: CASSPTDQNTEAFF; DNA: TGTGCCAGCAGTCCGACAGATCAAAACACTGAAGCTTTCTTT
D: NA; V: TRBV28; J: TRBJ2-2; size: few; CDR3: CASSLTGIGGELFF; DNA: TGTGCCAGCAGTTTAACGGGGATCGGCGGGGAGCTGTTTTTT
D: NA; V: TRBV2; J: TRBJ1-1; size: NA; CDR3: CASPWTNTEAFF; DNA: TGTGCCAGTCCCTGGACGAACACTGAAGCTTTCTTT
D: NA; V: TRBV6-8; J: TRBJ2-1; size: NA; CDR3: CASSSRHQNEQFF; DNA: TGTGCCAGCAGTTCTCGGCATCAGAATGAGCAGTTCTTC
D: TRBD1; V: TRBV5-1; J: TRBJ1-2; size: NA; CDR3: CASSFEGTASSYGYTF; DNA: TGCGCCAGCAGCTTCGAGGGGACAGCGTCTTCTTATGGCTACACCTTC
D: NA; V: TRBV5-1; J: TRBJ1-6; size: NA; CDR3: CASSLDTFNSPFHF; DNA: TGCGCCAGCAGCTTGGATACTTTTAATTCACCCTTCCACTTT
D: TRBD1; V: TRBV7-6; J: TRBJ2-2; size: NA; CDR3: CASWDSYTGELFF; DNA: TGTGCCAGCTGGGACAGCTACACCGGGGAGCTGTTTTTT
D: TRBD1; V: TRBV4-1; J: TRBJ2-1; size: NA; CDR3: CASSQVQGALNEQFF; DNA: TGCGCCAGCAGCCAAGTTCAGGGGGCGCTCAATGAGCAGTTCTTC